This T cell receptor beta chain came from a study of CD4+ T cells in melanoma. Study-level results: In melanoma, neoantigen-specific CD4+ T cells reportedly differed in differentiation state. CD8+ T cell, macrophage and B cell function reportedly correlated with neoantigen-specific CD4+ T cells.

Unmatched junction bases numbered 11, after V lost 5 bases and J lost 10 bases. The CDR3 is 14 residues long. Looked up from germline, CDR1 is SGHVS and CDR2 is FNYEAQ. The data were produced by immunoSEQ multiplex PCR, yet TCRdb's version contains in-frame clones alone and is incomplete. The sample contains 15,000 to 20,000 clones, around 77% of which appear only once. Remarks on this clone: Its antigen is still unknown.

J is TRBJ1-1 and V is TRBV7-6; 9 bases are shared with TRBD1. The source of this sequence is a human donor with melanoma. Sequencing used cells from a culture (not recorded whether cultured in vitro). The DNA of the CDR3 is TGTGCCAGCAGCCCCAAGCCGGGGACAGGGACAGCTTTCTTT. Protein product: CASSPKPGTGTAFF.